A selection of T cell receptor beta chains follows, all from one sample in a study of blood T cell repertoires in COVID-19. Method: immunoSEQ multiplex PCR; TCRdb's copy keeps in-frame clones and lacks some. The data contain about 140,000 clones, roughly 80% of them singletons. Material: peripheral blood. Source of these receptors: a man between 50 and 59 years old with acute or convalescent COVID-19. Each CDR3 is given with its conserved first and last residue. Each record gives: clone size, V gene, CDR3 length, J gene, D gene, CDR3 protein, CDR3 DNA. D genes are given only for firm matches. Not all rows give a size; the values are once, few, many and, for expanded clones, a class.

>once|TRBV15|15|TRBJ2-3|-
CATSRRRGSTDTQYF
TGTGCCACCAGCAGAAGACGGGGAAGCACAGATACGCAGTATTTT
>-|TRBV10-3|15|TRBJ1-6|-
CAIRKRTDDNSPLHF
TGTGCCATCAGAAAGCGGACAGACGATAATTCACCCCTCCACTTT
>-|TRBV6-1|11|TRBJ2-1|-
CASSLDSQQFF
TGTGCCAGCAGTTTAGACAGCCAGCAGTTCTTC
>-|TRBV19|15|TRBJ1-3|TRBD1
CASIRTGPSGNTIYF
TGTGCCAGTATCAGGACAGGGCCCTCTGGAAACACCATATATTTT
>-|TRBV12-3/TRBV12-4|13|TRBJ1-5|-
CASSQNLNQPQHF
TGTGCCAGCAGTCAGAATCTCAATCAGCCCCAGCATTTT
>-|TRBV29-1|13|TRBJ2-5|TRBD1
CSVDSQGRVTQYF
TGCAGCGTTGATTCACAGGGGCGGGTGACCCAGTACTTC
>-|TRBV29-1|10|TRBJ2-3|-
CSTTTDTQYF
TGCAGCACCACTACAGATACGCAGTATTTT
>-|TRBV2|13|TRBJ1-2|TRBD1
CASTRDRDYGYTF
TGTGCCAGCACCCGGGACAGGGACTATGGCTACACCTTC
>few|TRBV4-1|15|TRBJ1-2|TRBD1
CASSPQSGQENGYTF
TGCGCCAGCAGCCCACAGTCCGGACAGGAGAATGGCTACACCTTC
>-|TRBV5-1|14|TRBJ1-5|TRBD1
CASSPGTGNQPQHF
TGCGCCAGCAGCCCTGGGACAGGGAATCAGCCCCAGCATTTT
>-|TRBV2|16|TRBJ1-6|-
CASSVRDTSLYSPLHF
TGTGCCAGCAGTGTAAGGGACACGAGTTTGTATTCACCCCTCCACTTT
>-|TRBV30|11|TRBJ2-5|-
CAWREGETQYF
TGTGCCTGGAGGGAGGGTGAGACCCAGTACTTC
>-|TRBV5-1|15|TRBJ1-3|TRBD1
CASSLDGQGRNTIYF
TGCGCCAGCAGCTTGGACGGACAGGGCCGAAACACCATATATTTT
>-|TRBV28|14|TRBJ2-3|-
CASRPVAFTDTQYF
TGTGCCAGCAGACCGGTAGCCTTCACAGATACGCAGTATTTT
>-|TRBV29-1|11|TRBJ2-4|-
CSVDTGNIQYF
TGCAGCGTTGATACGGGAAACATTCAGTACTTC
>-|TRBV21-1|15|TRBJ2-7|-
CASSRDRGRVYEQYF
TGTGCCAGCAGTAGAGACAGGGGGCGCGTTTACGAGCAGTACTTC
>few|TRBV6-5|15|TRBJ1-2|-
CASSLTDGGNYGYTF
TGTGCCAGCAGTTTAACTGATGGGGGGAACTATGGCTACACCTTC
>-|TRBV6-2/TRBV6-3|15|TRBJ2-3|TRBD2
CASSLSGGATDTQYF
TGTGCCAGCAGCTTAAGCGGGGGGGCCACAGATACGCAGTATTTT
>-|TRBV3-1/TRBV3-2|14|TRBJ1-2|TRBD1
CASSMDRGLSGYTF
TGTGCCAGCAGCATGGACAGGGGGCTTAGTGGCTACACCTTC
>-|TRBV30|13|TRBJ1-2|-
CAWSAQGAGGYTF
TGTGCCTGGAGTGCACAGGGTGCTGGGGGCTACACCTTC
>-|TRBV5-1|15|TRBJ2-3|TRBD1
CASSFGQGYTDTQYF
TGCGCCAGCAGCTTCGGACAGGGCTACACAGATACGCAGTATTTT
>-|TRBV6-5|14|TRBJ1-1|TRBD1
CASRDRGRNTEAFF
TGTGCCAGCAGGGACAGGGGTAGGAACACTGAAGCTTTCTTT
>-|TRBV10-3|11|TRBJ1-2|TRBD1
CATRDRAGYTF
TGTGCCACTCGGGACAGGGCTGGCTACACCTTC
>-|TRBV5-1|16|TRBJ2-4|-
CASSFSGADAKNIQYF
TGCGCCAGCAGCTTCTCAGGGGCTGATGCCAAAAACATTCAGTACTTC
>-|TRBV29-1|11|TRBJ2-7|-
CSVLADYEQYF
TGCAGCGTTCTTGCAGACTACGAGCAGTACTTC
>-|TRBV18|19|TRBJ2-3|TRBD1
CASSPRAGVGQGATDTQYF
TGTGCCAGCTCACCACGCGCCGGAGTCGGACAGGGGGCCACAGATACGCAGTATTTT
>-|TRBV25-1|13|TRBJ2-1|-
CASSDQGYNEQFF
TGTGCCAGCAGTGATCAGGGGTACAATGAGCAGTTCTTC
>-|TRBV18|16|TRBJ2-4|TRBD2
CASSPRLAGTKNIQYF
TGTGCCAGCTCACCAAGGCTAGCGGGGACCAAAAACATTCAGTACTTC
>-|TRBV29-1|13|TRBJ1-1|-
CSVETGMNTEAFF
TGCAGCGTTGAAACAGGGATGAACACTGAAGCTTTCTTT
>-|TRBV7-8|16|TRBJ2-1|-
CASSQVGRGAYNEQFF
TGTGCCAGCAGCCAGGTCGGCAGGGGCGCCTACAATGAGCAGTTCTTC
>-|TRBV2|11|TRBJ2-5|-
CASSAFETQYF
TGTGCCAGCAGTGCGTTCGAGACCCAGTACTTC
>-|TRBV3-1/TRBV3-2|18|TRBJ2-1|TRBD2
CASSPSMASGGVYNEQFF
TGTGCCAGCAGCCCAAGTATGGCTAGCGGGGGGGTATACAATGAGCAGTTCTTC